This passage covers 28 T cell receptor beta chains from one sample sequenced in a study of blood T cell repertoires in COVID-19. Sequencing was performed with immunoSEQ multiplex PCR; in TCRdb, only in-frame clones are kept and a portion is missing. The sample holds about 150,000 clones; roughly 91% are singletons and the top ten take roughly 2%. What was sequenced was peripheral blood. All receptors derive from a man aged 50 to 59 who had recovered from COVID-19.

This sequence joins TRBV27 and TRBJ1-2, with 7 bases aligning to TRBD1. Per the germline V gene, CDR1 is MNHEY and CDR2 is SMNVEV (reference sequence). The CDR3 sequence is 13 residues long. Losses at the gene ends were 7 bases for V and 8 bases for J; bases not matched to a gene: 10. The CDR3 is CASKLRQGHGYTF. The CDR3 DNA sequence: TGTGCCAGCAAGTTGAGACAGGGACACGGCTACACCTTC.

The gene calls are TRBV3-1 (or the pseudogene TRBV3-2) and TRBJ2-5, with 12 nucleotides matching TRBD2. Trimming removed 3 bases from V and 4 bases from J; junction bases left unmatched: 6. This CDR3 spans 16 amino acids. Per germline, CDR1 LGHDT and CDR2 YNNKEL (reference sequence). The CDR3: CASSQRLAGELETQYF. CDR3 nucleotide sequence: TGTGCCAGCAGCCAGCGACTAGCGGGAGAACTAGAGACCCAGTACTTC.

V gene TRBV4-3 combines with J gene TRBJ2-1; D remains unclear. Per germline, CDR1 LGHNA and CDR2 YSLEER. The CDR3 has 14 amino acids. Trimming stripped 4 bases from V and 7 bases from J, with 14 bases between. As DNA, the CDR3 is TGCGCCAGCAGCCCTCAGGATCGAACGAATGAGCAGTTCTTC. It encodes CASSPQDRTNEQFF.

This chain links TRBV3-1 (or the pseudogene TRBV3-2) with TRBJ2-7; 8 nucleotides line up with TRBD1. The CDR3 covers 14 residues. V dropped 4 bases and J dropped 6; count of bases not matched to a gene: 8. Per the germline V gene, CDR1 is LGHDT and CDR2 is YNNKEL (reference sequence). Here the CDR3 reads CASSLDRGAGEQYF. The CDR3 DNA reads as TGTGCCAGCAGCCTCGACAGGGGCGCGGGCGAGCAGTACTTC.

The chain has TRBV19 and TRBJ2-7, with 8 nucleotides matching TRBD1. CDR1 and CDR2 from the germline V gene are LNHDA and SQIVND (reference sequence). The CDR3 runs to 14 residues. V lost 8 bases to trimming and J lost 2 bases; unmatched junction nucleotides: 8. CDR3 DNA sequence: TGTGCCAGTCGGGTGGACAGGGATACCTACGAGCAGTACTTC. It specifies CASRVDRDTYEQYF.

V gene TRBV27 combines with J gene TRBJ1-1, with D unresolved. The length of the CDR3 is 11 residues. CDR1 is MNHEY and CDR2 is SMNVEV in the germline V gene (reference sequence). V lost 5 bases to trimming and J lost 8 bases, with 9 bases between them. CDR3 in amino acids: CASSTKREAFF. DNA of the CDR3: TGTGCCAGCAGTACTAAACGCGAAGCTTTCTTT.

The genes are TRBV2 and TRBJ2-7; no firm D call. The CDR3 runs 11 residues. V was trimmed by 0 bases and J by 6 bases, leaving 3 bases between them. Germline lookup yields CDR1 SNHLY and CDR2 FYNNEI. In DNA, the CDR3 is TGTGCCAGCAGTGAAGCGAGCGAGCAGTACTTC. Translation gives CASSEASEQYF.

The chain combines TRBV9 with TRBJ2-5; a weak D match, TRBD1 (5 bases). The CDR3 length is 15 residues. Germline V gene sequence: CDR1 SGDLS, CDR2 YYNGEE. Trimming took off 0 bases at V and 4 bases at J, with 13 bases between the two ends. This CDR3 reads CASSVAGGAAETQYF. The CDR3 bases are TGTGCCAGCAGCGTAGCTGGTGGGGCCGCAGAGACCCAGTACTTC.

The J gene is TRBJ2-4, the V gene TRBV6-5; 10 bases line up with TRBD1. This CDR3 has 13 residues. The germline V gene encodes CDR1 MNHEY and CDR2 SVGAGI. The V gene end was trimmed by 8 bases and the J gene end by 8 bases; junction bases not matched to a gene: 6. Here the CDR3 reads CASFPGQGYIQYF. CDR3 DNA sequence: TGTGCCAGCTTTCCGGGACAGGGGTACATTCAGTACTTC.

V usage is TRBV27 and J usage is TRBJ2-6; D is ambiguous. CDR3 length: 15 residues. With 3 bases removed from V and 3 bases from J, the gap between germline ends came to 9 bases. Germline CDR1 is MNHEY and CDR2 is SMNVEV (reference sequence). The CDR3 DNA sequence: TGTGCCAGCAGTTTGTTGTCGTATGGGGCCAACGTCCTGACTTTC. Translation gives CASSLLSYGANVLTF.

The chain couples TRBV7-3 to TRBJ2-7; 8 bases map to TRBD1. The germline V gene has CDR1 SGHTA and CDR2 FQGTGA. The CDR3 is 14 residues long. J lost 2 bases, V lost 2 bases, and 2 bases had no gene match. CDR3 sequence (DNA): TGTGCCAGCAGCTTAGGGACAGGACCCTACGAGCAGTACTTC. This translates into CASSLGTGPYEQYF. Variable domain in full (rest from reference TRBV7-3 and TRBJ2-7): GAGVSQTPSNKVTEKGKYVELRCDPISGHTALYWYRQSLGQGPEFLIYFQGTGAADDSGLPNDRFFAVRPEGSVSTLKIQRTERGDSAVYLCASSLGTGPYEQYFGPGTRLTVT.

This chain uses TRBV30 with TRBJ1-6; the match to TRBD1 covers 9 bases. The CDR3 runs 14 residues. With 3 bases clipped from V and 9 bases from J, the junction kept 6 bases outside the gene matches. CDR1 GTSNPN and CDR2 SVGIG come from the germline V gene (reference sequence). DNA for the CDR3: TGTGCCTGGAGCCTCGACAGGGGGGTTTCACCCCTCCACTTT. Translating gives CAWSLDRGVSPLHF.

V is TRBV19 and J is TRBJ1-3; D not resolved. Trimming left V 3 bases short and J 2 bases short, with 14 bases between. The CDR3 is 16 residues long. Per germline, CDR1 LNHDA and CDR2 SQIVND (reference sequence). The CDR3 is CASSIEEGLPGNTIYF. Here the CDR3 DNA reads TGTGCCAGTAGTATCGAGGAGGGATTACCTGGAAACACCATATATTTT.

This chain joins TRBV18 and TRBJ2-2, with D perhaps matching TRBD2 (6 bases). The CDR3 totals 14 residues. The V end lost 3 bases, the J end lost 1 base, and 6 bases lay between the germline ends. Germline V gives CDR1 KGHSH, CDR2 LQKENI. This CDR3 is CASSPGLNTGELFF. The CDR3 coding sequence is TGTGCCAGCTCACCGGGACTGAACACCGGGGAGCTGTTTTTT.

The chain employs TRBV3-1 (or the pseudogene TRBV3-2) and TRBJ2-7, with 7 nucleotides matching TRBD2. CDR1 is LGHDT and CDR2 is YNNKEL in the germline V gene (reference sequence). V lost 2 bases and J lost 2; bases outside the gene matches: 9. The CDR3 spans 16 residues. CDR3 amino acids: CASSQRIQRGPYEQYF. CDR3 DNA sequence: TGTGCCAGCAGCCAAAGGATCCAGCGGGGACCCTACGAGCAGTACTTC.

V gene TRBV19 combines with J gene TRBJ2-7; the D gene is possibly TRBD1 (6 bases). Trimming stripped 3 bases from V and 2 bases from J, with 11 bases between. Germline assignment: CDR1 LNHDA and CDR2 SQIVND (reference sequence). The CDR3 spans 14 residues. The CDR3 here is CASSIQGQTYEQYF. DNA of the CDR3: TGTGCCAGTAGTATTCAGGGGCAGACCTACGAGCAGTACTTC.

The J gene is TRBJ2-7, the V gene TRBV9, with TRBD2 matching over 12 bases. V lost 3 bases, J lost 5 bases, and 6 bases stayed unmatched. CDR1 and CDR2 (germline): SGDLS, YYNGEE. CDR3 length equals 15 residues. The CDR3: CASSGLAGASHEQYF. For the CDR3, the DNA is TGTGCCAGCAGCGGACTAGCGGGAGCATCCCACGAGCAGTACTTC.

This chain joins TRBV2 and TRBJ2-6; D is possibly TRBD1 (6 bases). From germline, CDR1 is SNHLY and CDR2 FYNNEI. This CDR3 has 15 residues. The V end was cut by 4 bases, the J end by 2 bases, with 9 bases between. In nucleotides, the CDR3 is TGTGCCAGCAGTGTACAGGGTACTGGGGCCAACGTCCTGACTTTC. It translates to CASSVQGTGANVLTF.

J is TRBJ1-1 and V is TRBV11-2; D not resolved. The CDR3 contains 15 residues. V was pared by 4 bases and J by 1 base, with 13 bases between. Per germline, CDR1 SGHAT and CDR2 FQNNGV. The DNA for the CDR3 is TGTGCCAGCAGCTCGCTTCTTGGGCGGAACACTGAAGCTTTCTTT. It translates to CASSSLLGRNTEAFF.

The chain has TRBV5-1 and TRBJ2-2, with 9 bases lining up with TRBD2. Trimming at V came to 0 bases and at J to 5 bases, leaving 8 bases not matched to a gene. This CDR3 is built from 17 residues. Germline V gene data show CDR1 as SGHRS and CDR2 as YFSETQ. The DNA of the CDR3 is TGCGCCAGCAGCTTGGCCGCTAGCGGGACTAATACCGGGGAGCTGTTTTTT. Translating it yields CASSLAASGTNTGELFF.

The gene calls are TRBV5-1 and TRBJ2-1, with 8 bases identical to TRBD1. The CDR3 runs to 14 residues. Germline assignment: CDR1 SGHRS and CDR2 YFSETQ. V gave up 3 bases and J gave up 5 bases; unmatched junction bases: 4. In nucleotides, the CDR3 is TGCGCCAGCAGCTGGACAGGGTCCCACAATGAGCAGTTCTTC. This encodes CASSWTGSHNEQFF.

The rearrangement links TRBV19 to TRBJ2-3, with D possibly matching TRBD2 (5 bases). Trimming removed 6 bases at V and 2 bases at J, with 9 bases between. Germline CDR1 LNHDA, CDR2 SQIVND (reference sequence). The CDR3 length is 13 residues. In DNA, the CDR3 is TGTGCCAGTAGGGGCGGGTTCACAGATACGCAGTATTTT. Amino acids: CASRGGFTDTQYF.

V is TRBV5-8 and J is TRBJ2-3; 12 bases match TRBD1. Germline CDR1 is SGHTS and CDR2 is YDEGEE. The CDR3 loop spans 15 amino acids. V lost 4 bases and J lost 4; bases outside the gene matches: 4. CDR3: CASSPGQGASDTQYF. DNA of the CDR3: TGTGCCAGCAGCCCGGGACAGGGGGCCTCAGATACGCAGTATTTT.

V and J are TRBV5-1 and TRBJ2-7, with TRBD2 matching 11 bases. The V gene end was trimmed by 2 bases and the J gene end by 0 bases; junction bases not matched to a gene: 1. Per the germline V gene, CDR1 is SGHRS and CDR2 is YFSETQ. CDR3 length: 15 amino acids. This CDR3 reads CASSFSGGASYEQYF. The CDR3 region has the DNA TGCGCCAGCAGCTTTAGCGGGGGGGCCTCCTACGAGCAGTACTTC.

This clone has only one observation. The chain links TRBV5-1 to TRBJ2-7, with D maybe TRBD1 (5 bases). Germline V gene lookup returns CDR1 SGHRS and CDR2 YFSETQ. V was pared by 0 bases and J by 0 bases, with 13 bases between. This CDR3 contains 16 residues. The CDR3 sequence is CASSLGTGVPSYEQYF. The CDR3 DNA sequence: TGCGCCAGCAGCTTGGGTACAGGAGTGCCCTCCTACGAGCAGTACTTC.

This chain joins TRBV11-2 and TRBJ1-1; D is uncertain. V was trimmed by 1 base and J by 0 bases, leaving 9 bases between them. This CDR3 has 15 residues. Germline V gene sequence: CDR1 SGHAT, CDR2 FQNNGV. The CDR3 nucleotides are TGTGCCAGCAGCTTAGTCTCGACATTGAACACTGAAGCTTTCTTT. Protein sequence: CASSLVSTLNTEAFF.

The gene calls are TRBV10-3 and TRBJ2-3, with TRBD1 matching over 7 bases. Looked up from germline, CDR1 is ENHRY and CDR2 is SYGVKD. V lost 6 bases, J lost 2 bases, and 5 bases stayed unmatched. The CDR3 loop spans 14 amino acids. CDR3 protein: CAISGDSTTDTQYF. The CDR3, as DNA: TGTGCCATCAGCGGGGACAGCACCACAGATACGCAGTATTTT.

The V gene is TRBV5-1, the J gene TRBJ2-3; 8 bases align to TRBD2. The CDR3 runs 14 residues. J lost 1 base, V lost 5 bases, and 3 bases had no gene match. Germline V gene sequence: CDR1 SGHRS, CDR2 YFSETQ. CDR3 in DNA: TGCGCCAGCAGAGCGGGAGACCGCACAGATACGCAGTATTTT. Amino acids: CASRAGDRTDTQYF.